This T cell receptor beta chain was profiled in a study of STAT5B mutations in CD4+ large granular lymphocyte leukemia. Profiled with immunoSEQ multiplex PCR; TCRdb holds only in-frame clones, not every one. Of roughly 21,000 clones listed, about three quarters are singletons. The material sequenced was CD4+ T cells from blood buffy coats. This TCR came from a human donor in good health.

Here the CDR3 DNA reads TGTGCCAGCACCTCCGGGACTGGGAGCACAGATACGCAGTATTTT. Translation: CASTSGTGSTDTQYF. The rearrangement joins TRBV6-1 to TRBJ2-3; a weak D match, TRBD2 (6 bases). The CDR3 is 15 residues long. Trimming stripped 7 bases from V and 0 bases from J, with 14 bases between. The germline CDR1 and CDR2 sequences are MNHNS and SASEGT.